Listed here are 23 T cell receptor beta chains from one sample, sequenced in a study of blood T cell repertoires in COVID-19. Only in-frame clones appear in the TCRdb table, and some are missing; sequencing was by immunoSEQ multiplex PCR. In the table there are a few hundred thousand clones, 80% of which are singletons. Sequenced material: PBMCs or T cells enriched from blood (not recorded which). The origin of the receptors is a man under 40 with acute COVID-19.

As for this clone: Distinct nucleotide sequences in the sample also encode this CDR3. The chain recombines TRBV19 with TRBJ1-2, with 8 bases aligning to TRBD1. The V segment lost 3 bases and the J segment 1 base; nucleotides outside the gene matches: 1. Germline CDR1 and CDR2: LNHDA and SQIVND (reference sequence). CDR3 length: 14 amino acids. CDR3 sequence: CASSITGGNYGYTF. CDR3 in DNA: TGTGCCAGTAGTATTACAGGGGGTAACTATGGCTACACCTTC.

This chain's CDR3 is CASSLGTSPHEQFF. DNA for the CDR3: TGTGCCAGCAGTTTAGGGACTAGTCCCCATGAGCAGTTCTTC. The genes are TRBV27 and TRBJ2-1; 8 bases fit TRBD2. V dropped 2 bases and J dropped 8; count of bases not matched to a gene: 5. This CDR3 contains 14 residues. Germline assignment: CDR1 MNHEY and CDR2 SMNVEV (reference sequence).

Only one count was recorded for this clone. This chain links TRBV11-2 with TRBJ1-5; D is ambiguous. CDR3 length: 15 residues. V was shortened by 1 base and J by 7 bases, with 14 bases between the two germline ends. CDR1 is SGHAT, CDR2 FQNNGV, per germline. CDR3 loop: CASSLGLGPFQPQHF. The CDR3 DNA sequence: TGTGCCAGCAGCTTAGGTCTTGGGCCGTTCCAGCCCCAGCATTTT.

V usage is TRBV3-1 (or the pseudogene TRBV3-2) and J usage is TRBJ2-3; the D gene is possibly TRBD1 (5 bases). V was cut by 0 bases and J by 7 bases, with 8 bases left in between. The CDR3 loop spans 13 amino acids. Germline assignment: CDR1 LGHDT and CDR2 YNNKEL (reference sequence). The CDR3 DNA follows: TGTGCCAGCAGCCAAGAGACAGCTTATACGCAGTATTTT. Translated: CASSQETAYTQYF.

V is TRBV5-5 and J is TRBJ1-1; no clear D. The germline V and J ends were trimmed by 3 bases and 0 bases, with 9 bases remaining between them. The CDR3 contains 14 residues. The germline CDR1 and CDR2 sequences are SGHKS and YYEKEE (reference sequence). CDR3 region: CASSWAQMNTEAFF. In DNA form, the CDR3 reads TGTGCCAGCAGCTGGGCTCAGATGAACACTGAAGCTTTCTTT.

This clone has only one observation. The gene calls are TRBV5-6 and TRBJ1-4; D might be TRBD1 (5 bases). This CDR3 has 15 amino acids. The V gene's germline CDR1 is SGHDT and CDR2 YYEEEE. V shed 4 bases and J shed 7 bases, with 17 bases lying between them. In DNA form, the CDR3 reads TGTGCCAGCAGCACCTCGAGGGGAGGTCGTGAAAAACTGTTTTTT. As protein: CASSTSRGGREKLFF.

This clone appeared a single time. This rearrangement joins TRBV10-3 to TRBJ1-5; 11 nucleotides match TRBD1. The CDR3 loop spans 18 amino acids. Trimming at V came to 2 bases and at J to 1 base, leaving 7 bases not matched to a gene. Germline loops: CDR1 ENHRY, CDR2 SYGVKD. The CDR3 region has the DNA TGTGCCATCAGTGAGCCAGGGACAGGGGGAGGGAGCAATCAGCCCCAGCATTTT. Amino acid sequence: CAISEPGTGGGSNQPQHF.

The CDR3 here is CASSLTGLLDNEQFF. The CDR3 nucleotides are TGTGCCAGCAGCTTGACAGGGTTATTAGACAATGAGCAGTTCTTC. This chain uses TRBV7-3 with TRBJ2-1; 7 nucleotides agree with TRBD1. The CDR3 runs 15 residues. Germline lookup yields CDR1 SGHTA and CDR2 FQGTGA. Unmatched junction bases numbered 7, after V lost 3 bases and J lost 5 bases.

The rearrangement joins TRBV7-9 to TRBJ1-3, with D perhaps TRBD1 (5 bases). The CDR3 is made up of 14 amino acids. Germline CDR1 is SEHNR and CDR2 is FQNEAQ (reference sequence). V was clipped by 5 bases and J by 4 bases, with 12 bases between them. The CDR3 loop is CASSRAGPGNTIYF. CDR3 DNA sequence: TGTGCCAGCAGCCGCGCAGGGCCAGGAAACACCATATATTTT. Full variable domain (outside the CDR3, taken from reference TRBV7-9 and TRBJ1-3): DTGVSQNPRHKITKRGQNVTFRCDPISEHNRLYWYRQTLGQGPEFLTYFQNEAQLEKSRLLSDRFSAERPKGSFSTLEIQRTEQGDSAMYLCASSRAGPGNTIYFGEGSWLTVV.

The count of this clone is one. This chain links TRBV7-9 with TRBJ2-6; perhaps TRBD1 as D (6 bases). The CDR3 sequence is 17 residues long. Germline lookup yields CDR1 SEHNR and CDR2 FQNEAQ (reference sequence). V lost 0 bases and J 4 bases, leaving 13 bases between the germline ends. CDR3 coding DNA: TGTGCCAGCAGCTTAGCGGGAACAGGGTCCGGGGCCAACGTCCTGACTTTC. Its translation: CASSLAGTGSGANVLTF.

This clone has only a few counts. The chain links TRBV6-5 to TRBJ2-1; D might be TRBD1 (5 bases). From germline, CDR1 is MNHEY and CDR2 SVGAGI. V lost 6 bases, J lost 10 bases, and 16 bases lay in between. This CDR3 contains 13 residues. Here the CDR3 reads CASRGQAFTEQFF. In DNA form, the CDR3 reads TGTGCCAGCAGGGGGCAGGCCTTTACCGAGCAGTTCTTC.

A word on this clone: The junction shows a germline mismatch at one end, possibly a read error. J is TRBJ1-6 and V is TRBV19; 8 bases match TRBD1. The CDR3 runs to 16 residues. From germline, CDR1 is LNHDA and CDR2 SQIVND (reference sequence). CDR3 DNA: TGTGCCAGTAGTCTAGATCGGGACAGGTATAATTCACCCCTCCACTTT. Translation gives CASSLDRDRYNSPLHF.

This rearrangement joins TRBV2 to TRBJ2-5, with TRBD1 identical over 7 bases. CDR1 and CDR2 (germline): SNHLY, FYNNEI. V lost 5 bases, J lost 5 bases, and 8 bases stayed unmatched. CDR3 length: 14 amino acids. Here the CDR3 reads CASSRDSEMETQYF. The CDR3, as DNA: TGTGCCAGCAGTCGGGACAGTGAGATGGAGACCCAGTACTTC.

This clone was seen only a few times. The V and J genes are TRBV7-2 and TRBJ2-7; possibly TRBD2 for D (7 bases). The CDR3 loop spans 16 amino acids. Trimming removed 2 bases from V and 0 bases from J, with 14 bases in between. Germline V gene lookup returns CDR1 SGHTA and CDR2 FQGNSA. CDR3: CASSLMAGASSYEQYF. The CDR3 DNA reads TGTGCCAGCAGCTTAATGGCGGGGGCCAGCTCCTACGAGCAGTACTTC.

J is TRBJ1-4 and V is TRBV10-1, with 9 positions matching TRBD1. This CDR3 contains 15 residues. Germline CDR1 is WNHNN and CDR2 is SYGVQD (reference sequence). J gave up 8 bases and V 4 bases, and 8 bases lay outside the gene matches. CDR3 nucleotide sequence: TGCGCCAGCAGTGGGCAGGACAGGGGTGAGGAAAAACTGTTTTTT. It specifies CASSGQDRGEEKLFF.

This sequence joins TRBV10-3 and TRBJ1-1, with D perhaps TRBD1 (5 bases). There are 14 residues in the CDR3. In germline, CDR1 is ENHRY, CDR2 SYGVKD. V was pared by 11 bases and J by 3 bases, with 19 bases between. The CDR3 protein is CAALNPGTDTEAFF. In DNA, the CDR3 is TGTGCCGCCCTGAACCCCGGGACTGACACTGAAGCTTTCTTT.

The J gene is TRBJ2-7, the V gene TRBV5-1, with TRBD2 matching 11 bases. CDR3 length: 17 residues. V trimming: 0 bases; J trimming: 1 base; junction bases outside the gene matches: 6. The germline V gene has CDR1 SGHRS and CDR2 YFSETQ. CDR3: CASSLDSSGGFSYEQYF. DNA of the CDR3: TGCGCCAGCAGCTTGGACTCTAGCGGGGGGTTTTCCTACGAGCAGTACTTC. The full variable domain, rest sourced from reference TRBV5-1 and TRBJ2-7, is KAGVTQTPRYLIKTRGQQVTLSCSPISGHRSVSWYQQTPGQGLQFLFEYFSETQRNKGNFPGRFSGRQFSNSRSEMNVSTLELGDSALYLCASSLDSSGGFSYEQYFGPGTRLTVT.

The chain joins TRBV7-3 to TRBJ2-1; perhaps TRBD2 as D (6 bases). Trimming took off 8 bases at V and 7 bases at J, with 21 bases between the two ends. CDR3 size: 15 residues. Germline V CDR1 and CDR2: SGHTA, FQGTGA. The CDR3 here is CASSFYGGGGNEQFF. In nucleotides, the CDR3 is TGTGCCAGCTCTTTTTACGGGGGAGGTGGTAATGAGCAGTTCTTC.

The chain carries TRBV6-5 and TRBJ1-1; 7 bases line up with TRBD1. The V segment lost 4 bases and the J segment 5 bases; nucleotides outside the gene matches: 10. The CDR3 has 15 residues. The V gene's germline CDR1 is MNHEY and CDR2 SVGAGI. This CDR3 is CASSLNRDSRTEAFF. The CDR3 DNA is TGTGCCAGCAGTTTAAACAGGGACAGTCGAACTGAAGCTTTCTTT.

Points on this clone: The same CDR3 can be traced to other DNA sequences in this sample. The V and J genes are TRBV5-1 and TRBJ1-4; D possibly corresponds to TRBD1 (5 bases). Trimming took off 1 base at V and 6 bases at J, with 10 bases between the two ends. This CDR3 has 14 amino acids. The germline gives CDR1 SGHRS, CDR2 YFSETQ. The CDR3 bases are TGCGCCAGCAGCTTGAGGGGTTTTGATGAAAAACTGTTTTTT. Translating it yields CASSLRGFDEKLFF.

This chain links TRBV5-4 with TRBJ2-7; a weak D match, TRBD2 (5 bases). Germline CDR1 reads SGHNT; CDR2 reads YYREEE (reference sequence). This CDR3 is built from 13 residues. V lost 0 bases to trimming and J lost 3 bases, with 7 bases between them. The CDR3 DNA reads TGTGCCAGCAGCTTGGGACTAAACTACGAGCAGTACTTC. Amino acids: CASSLGLNYEQYF.

The V gene is TRBV28, the J gene TRBJ2-3, with 10 bases matching TRBD1. Per germline, CDR1 MDHEN and CDR2 SYDVKM. This CDR3 has 16 residues. After removal of 1 base from V and 3 bases from J, the junction contained 4 bases not matched to a gene. The CDR3 bases are TGTGCCAGCAGTTTATCGACAGGGGGCCTTACAGATACGCAGTATTTT. It specifies CASSLSTGGLTDTQYF.

DNA for the CDR3: TGTGCCAGCAGCAGCCGGGACAGGGAGTACGAGCAGTACTTC. It codes for CASSSRDREYEQYF. The V gene is TRBV5-4, the J gene TRBJ2-7; 9 positions match TRBD1. In germline, CDR1 is SGHNT, CDR2 YYREEE (reference sequence). Germline trimming cut 4 bases from V and 4 bases from J; bases unmatched to any gene: 6. There are 14 residues in the CDR3.